A selection of T cell receptor beta chains follows, all from one sample in a study of blood T cells in healthy people across ages. One entry per CDR3 protein, called by TCRdb with MiXCR from the 5' RACE reads. The table lists 1.5 million to 2 million distinct CDR3 sequences, 40% to 55% of them singletons. The sample consisted of blood. These receptor sequences come from a woman aged 40 to 50 in good health. The CDR3 runs from the conserved cysteine through the conserved F or W. D genes are given only for firm matches. The size entry is marked missing in some rows and otherwise reads once, few, many or a size class.

clone_size	v_call	j_call	d_call	cdr3_aa	cdr3_nt
few	TRBV29-1	TRBJ2-1	.	CSVEEGSSYNEQFF	TGCAGCGTTGAAGAGGGGAGCTCCTACAATGAGCAGTTCTTC
.	TRBV6-2/TRBV6-3	TRBJ2-4	.	CASSYSRVRVNIQYF	TGTGCCAGCAGTTACTCGAGGGTCAGGGTGAACATTCAGTACTTC
few	TRBV6-2/TRBV6-3	TRBJ1-2	.	CASSQVNGYTF	TGTGCCAGCAGCCAAGTCAACGGCTACACCTTC
few	TRBV10-3	TRBJ2-7	TRBD1	CAVRPRGTGGETNSYEQYF	TGTGCCGTACGCCCTCGGGGGACAGGGGGAGAAACTAACTCCTACGAGCAGTACTTC
.	TRBV27	TRBJ2-5	.	CASSFSGDNLQETQYF	TGTGCCAGCAGTTTCTCGGGGGACAACCTTCAAGAGACCCAGTACTTC
few	TRBV27	TRBJ2-1	.	CASSLRHGGANEQFF	TGTGCCAGCAGTTTGAGGCATGGGGGGGCCAATGAGCAGTTCTTC
once	TRBV7-2	TRBJ2-1	TRBD2	CASSQKGLGGNEQFF	TGTGCCAGCAGTCAAAAGGGACTAGGGGGCAATGAGCAGTTCTTC
.	TRBV11-1	TRBJ2-5	.	CASSLEAGRHQETQYF	TGTGCCAGCAGCTTAGAGGCAGGGAGGCACCAAGAGACCCAGTACTTC
few	TRBV4-3	TRBJ2-3	.	CASSFGNTDTQYF	TGCGCCAGCTCCTTTGGCAACACAGATACGCAGTATTTT
few	TRBV7-2	TRBJ2-1	.	CASSPDSRAYNEQFF	TGTGCCAGCAGCCCAGATTCTCGGGCTTACAATGAGCAGTTCTTC
few	TRBV9	TRBJ2-1	.	CASRLNGEQFF	TGTGCCAGCAGACTGAACGGGGAGCAGTTCTTC
.	TRBV7-9	TRBJ1-2	.	CASSLFVGHEGYGYTF	TGTGCCAGCAGCTTATTCGTTGGACATGAGGGCTATGGCTACACCTTC
.	TRBV29-1	TRBJ2-4	.	CSVEGFRNMGAKNIQYF	TGCAGCGTTGAAGGGTTTCGTAATATGGGAGCCAAAAACATTCAGTACTTC
few	TRBV5-1	TRBJ2-7	TRBD1	CASSLPGQISYEQYF	TGCGCCAGCAGCTTGCCGGGACAGATCTCCTACGAGCAGTACTTC
.	TRBV15	TRBJ2-1	.	CATSLAVDNYNEQFF	TGTGCCACCAGTTTAGCGGTGGACAACTACAATGAGCAGTTCTTC
few	TRBV11-2	TRBJ2-5	TRBD2	CASSLRGGLRETQYF	TGTGCCAGCAGCCTACGGGGGGGGCTAAGAGAGACCCAGTACTTC
.	TRBV14	TRBJ2-5	.	CASSQDARTGQETQYF	TGTGCCAGCAGCCAAGACGCTCGAACAGGGCAAGAGACCCAGTACTTC
.	TRBV7-2	TRBJ2-2	.	CASSLGGVGELFF	TGTGCCAGCAGCTTAGGAGGCGTCGGGGAGCTGTTTTTT
once	TRBV20-1	TRBJ2-7	.	CSARDQASTYEQYF	TGCAGTGCTAGAGATCAGGCGAGCACCTACGAGCAGTACTTC
few	TRBV27	TRBJ2-5	TRBD1	CASSPATGQGMWETQYF	TGTGCCAGCAGCCCCGCGACAGGACAGGGGATGTGGGAGACCCAGTACTTC
once	TRBV5-6	TRBJ1-2	.	CASSQRQTFYYGYTF	TGTGCCAGCAGCCAGAGACAGACATTTTACTATGGCTACACCTTC
.	TRBV28	TRBJ2-7	.	CASSLPIMSKQYF	TGTGCCAGCAGTCTTCCCATAATGAGCAAGCAGTACTTC
few	TRBV29-1	TRBJ2-7	.	CSVEQGESSYEQYF	TGCAGCGTTGAACAGGGAGAAAGCTCCTACGAGCAGTACTTC
few	TRBV7-9	TRBJ2-1	.	CASSFGPDGKNEQFF	TGTGCCAGCAGCTTTGGGCCGGACGGAAAAAATGAGCAGTTCTTC
.	TRBV5-1	TRBJ1-1	TRBD1	CASSLSLGQSTEAFF	TGCGCCAGCAGCTTGAGCTTGGGACAGAGCACTGAAGCTTTCTTT
.	TRBV6-5	TRBJ1-5	TRBD1	CASRPGGTQPQHF	TGTGCCAGCAGGCCAGGGGGCACTCAGCCCCAGCATTTT
few	TRBV5-1	TRBJ2-7	.	CASSFNGETYEQYF	TGCGCCAGCAGCTTCAATGGGGAAACCTACGAGCAGTACTTC
.	TRBV20-1	TRBJ2-3	.	CSARDTRTDTQYF	TGCAGTGCTAGAGACACTCGCACAGATACGCAGTATTTT
few	TRBV7-2	TRBJ1-2	TRBD1	CASSSLDRGVYGYTF	TGTGCCAGCAGCTCGCTAGACAGGGGGGTCTATGGCTACACCTTC